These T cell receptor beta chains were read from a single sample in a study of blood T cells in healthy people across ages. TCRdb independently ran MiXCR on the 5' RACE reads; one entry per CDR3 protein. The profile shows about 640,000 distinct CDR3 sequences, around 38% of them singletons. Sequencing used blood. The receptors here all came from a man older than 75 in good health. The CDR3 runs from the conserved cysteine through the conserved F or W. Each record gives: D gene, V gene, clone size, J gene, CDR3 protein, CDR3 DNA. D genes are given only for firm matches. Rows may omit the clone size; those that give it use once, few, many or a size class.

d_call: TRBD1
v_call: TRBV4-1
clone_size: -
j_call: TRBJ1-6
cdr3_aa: CASSQEVVRGGNSPLHF
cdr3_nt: TGCGCCAGCAGCCAAGAAGTTGTCAGGGGGGGAAATTCACCCCTCCACTTT

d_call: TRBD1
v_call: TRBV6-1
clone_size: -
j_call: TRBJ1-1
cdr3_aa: CASRGDSNTEAFF
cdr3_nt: TGTGCCAGCAGGGGGGACAGTAACACTGAAGCTTTCTTT

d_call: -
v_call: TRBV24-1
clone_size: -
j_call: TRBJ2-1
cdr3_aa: CATSDWVHGSPSSYNEQFF
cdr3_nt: TGTGCCACCAGTGATTGGGTGCACGGCAGCCCTAGCTCCTACAATGAGCAGTTCTTC

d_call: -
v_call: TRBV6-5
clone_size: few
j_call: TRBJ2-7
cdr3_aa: CASRAGTYEQYF
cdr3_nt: TGTGCCAGCAGGGCCGGCACCTACGAGCAGTACTTC

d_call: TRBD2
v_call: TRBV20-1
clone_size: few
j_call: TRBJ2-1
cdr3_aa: CSALLAGDEQFF
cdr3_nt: TGCAGTGCCCTACTAGCGGGGGATGAGCAGTTCTTC

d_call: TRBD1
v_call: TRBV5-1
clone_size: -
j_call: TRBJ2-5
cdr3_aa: CASSLEGAQETQYF
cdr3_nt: TGCGCCAGCAGCTTGGAGGGGGCCCAAGAGACCCAGTACTTC

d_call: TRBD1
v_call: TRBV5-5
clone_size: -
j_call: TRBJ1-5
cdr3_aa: CASSSTGGGNPPQHF
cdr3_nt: TGTGCCAGCAGCTCGACAGGGGGGGGCAATCCGCCCCAGCATTTT

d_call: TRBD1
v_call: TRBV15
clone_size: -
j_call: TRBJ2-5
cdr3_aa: CATSGGGQGQTQYF
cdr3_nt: TGTGCCACCAGCGGGGGTGGACAGGGCCAGACCCAGTACTTC

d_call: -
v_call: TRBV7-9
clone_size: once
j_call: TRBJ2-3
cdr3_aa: CASSAPWAGPTDTQYF
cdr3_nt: TGTGCCAGCAGCGCCCCCTGGGCAGGGCCCACAGATACGCAGTATTTT

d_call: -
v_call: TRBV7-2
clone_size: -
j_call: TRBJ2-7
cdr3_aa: CASSAAPQGSGEQYF
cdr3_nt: TGTGCCAGCAGCGCCGCACCACAGGGCAGTGGGGAGCAGTACTTC

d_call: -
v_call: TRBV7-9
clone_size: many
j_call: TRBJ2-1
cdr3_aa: CASSSTGTSYNEQFF
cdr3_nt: TGTGCCAGCAGCAGCACCGGGACGTCCTACAATGAGCAGTTCTTC

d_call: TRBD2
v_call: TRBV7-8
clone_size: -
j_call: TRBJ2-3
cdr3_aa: CASNRAGFTDTQYF
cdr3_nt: TGTGCCAGCAACCGAGCGGGGTTCACAGATACGCAGTATTTT

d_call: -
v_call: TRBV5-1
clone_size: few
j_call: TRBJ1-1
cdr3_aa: CASSPPGLNMNTEAFF
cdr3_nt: TGCGCCAGCAGCCCGCCGGGACTGAACATGAACACTGAAGCTTTCTTT

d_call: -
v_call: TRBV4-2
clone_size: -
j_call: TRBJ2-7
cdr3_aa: CASSQESSYEQYF
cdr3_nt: TGTGCCAGCAGCCAAGAGAGCTCCTACGAGCAGTACTTC

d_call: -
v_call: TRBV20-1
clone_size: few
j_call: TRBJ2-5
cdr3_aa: CSALQGLETQYF
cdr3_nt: TGCAGTGCTTTGCAGGGGTTAGAGACCCAGTACTTC

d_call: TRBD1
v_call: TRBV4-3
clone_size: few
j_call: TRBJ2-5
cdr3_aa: CASSQDRGRETQYF
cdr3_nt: TGCGCCAGCAGCCAAGACAGGGGGCGGGAGACCCAGTACTTC

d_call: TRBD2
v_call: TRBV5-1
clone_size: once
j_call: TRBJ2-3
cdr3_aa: CASRVGTSADTQYF
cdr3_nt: TGCGCCAGCAGAGTGGGGACTAGCGCAGATACGCAGTATTTT

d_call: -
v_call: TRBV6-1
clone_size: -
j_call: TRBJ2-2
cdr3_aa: CASSEVNTGELFF
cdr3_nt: TGTGCCAGCAGTGAGGTGAACACCGGGGAGCTGTTTTTT

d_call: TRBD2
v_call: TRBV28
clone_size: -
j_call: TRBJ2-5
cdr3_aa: CASRSPGLAGIQETQYF
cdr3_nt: TGTGCCAGCAGATCACCGGGACTAGCGGGGATACAAGAGACCCAGTACTTC

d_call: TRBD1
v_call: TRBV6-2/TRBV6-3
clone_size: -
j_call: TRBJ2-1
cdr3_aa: CASRNPDREQFF
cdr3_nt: TGTGCCAGCAGGAATCCGGACAGGGAGCAGTTCTTC

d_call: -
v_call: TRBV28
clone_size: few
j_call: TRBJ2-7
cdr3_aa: CASSGGQSWYF
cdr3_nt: TGTGCCAGCAGTGGAGGGCAGTCTTGGTACTTC

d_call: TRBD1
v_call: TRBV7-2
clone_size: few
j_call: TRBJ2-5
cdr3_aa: CASTLPTGVETQYF
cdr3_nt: TGTGCCAGCACCCTACCGACAGGGGTGGAGACCCAGTACTTC

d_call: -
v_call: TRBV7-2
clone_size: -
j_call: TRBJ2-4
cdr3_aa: CASSPSRGKNIQYF
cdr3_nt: TGTGCCAGCAGCCCCTCGAGGGGCAAAAACATTCAGTACTTC

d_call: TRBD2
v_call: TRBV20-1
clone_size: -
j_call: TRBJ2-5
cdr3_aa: CSTSFVAGGYQETQYF
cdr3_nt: TGCAGTACTAGTTTTGTAGCGGGGGGGTACCAAGAGACCCAGTACTTC

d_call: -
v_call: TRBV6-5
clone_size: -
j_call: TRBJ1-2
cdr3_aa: CASSPRPGSPEGYTF
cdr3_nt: TGTGCCAGCAGTCCTCGCCCCGGGTCTCCGGAAGGCTACACCTTC

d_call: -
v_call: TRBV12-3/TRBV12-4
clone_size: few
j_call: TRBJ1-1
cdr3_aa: CASSLDLGGAFF
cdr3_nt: TGTGCCAGCAGTTTGGACCTCGGAGGGGCTTTCTTT

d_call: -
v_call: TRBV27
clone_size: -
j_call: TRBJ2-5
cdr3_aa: CAGRGRGQETQYF
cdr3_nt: TGTGCCGGAAGGGGCAGGGGCCAGGAGACCCAGTACTTC

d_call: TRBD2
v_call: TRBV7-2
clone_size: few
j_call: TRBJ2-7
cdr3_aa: CASSGRTSGSYEQYF
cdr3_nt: TGTGCCAGCAGCGGTAGGACTAGCGGGAGCTATGAGCAGTACTTC

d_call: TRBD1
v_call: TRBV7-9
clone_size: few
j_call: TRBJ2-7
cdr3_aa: CASSDQGVSYEQYF
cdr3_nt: TGTGCCAGCAGCGATCAGGGGGTCTCCTACGAGCAGTACTTC

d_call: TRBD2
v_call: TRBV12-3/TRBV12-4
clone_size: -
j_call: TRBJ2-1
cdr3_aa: CASSLVGLAGVHSHNEQFF
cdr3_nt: TGTGCCAGCAGTTTAGTTGGACTAGCGGGAGTACACTCCCACAATGAGCAGTTCTTC

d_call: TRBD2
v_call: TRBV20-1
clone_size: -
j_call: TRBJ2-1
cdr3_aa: CSAGTSGSGEQFF
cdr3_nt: TGCAGTGCCGGGACTAGCGGGAGCGGTGAGCAGTTCTTC

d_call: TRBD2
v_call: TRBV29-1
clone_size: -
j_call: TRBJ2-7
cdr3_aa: CSVETSGTKYEQYF
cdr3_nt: TGCAGCGTTGAAACTAGCGGGACTAAGTACGAGCAGTACTTC

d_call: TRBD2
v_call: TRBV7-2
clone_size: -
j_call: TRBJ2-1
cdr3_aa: CASSPTSGGAYNEQFF
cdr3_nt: TGTGCCAGCAGCCCCACTAGCGGGGGGGCCTACAATGAGCAGTTCTTC

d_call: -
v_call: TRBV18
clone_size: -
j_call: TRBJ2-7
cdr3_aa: CASSPGKGQPYEQYF
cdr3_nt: TGTGCCAGCTCACCGGGTAAAGGACAGCCCTACGAGCAGTACTTC

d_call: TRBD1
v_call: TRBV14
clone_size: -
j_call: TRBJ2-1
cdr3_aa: CASSQGTAIPYNEQFF
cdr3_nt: TGTGCCAGCAGCCAGGGGACAGCTATACCCTACAATGAGCAGTTCTTC

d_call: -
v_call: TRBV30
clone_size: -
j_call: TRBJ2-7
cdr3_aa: CAWSVPGRVRGHEQYF
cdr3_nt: TGTGCCTGGAGTGTACCGGGGCGGGTGCGTGGCCACGAGCAGTACTTC

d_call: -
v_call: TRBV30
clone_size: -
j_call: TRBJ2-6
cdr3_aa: CAWRSSGANVLTF
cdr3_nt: TGTGCCTGGAGGAGCTCTGGGGCCAACGTCCTGACTTTC

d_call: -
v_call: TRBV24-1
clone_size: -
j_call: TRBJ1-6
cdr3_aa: CATSAHRGRNHNSPLHF
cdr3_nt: TGTGCCACCAGCGCCCACCGTGGACGGAATCATAATTCACCCCTCCACTTT

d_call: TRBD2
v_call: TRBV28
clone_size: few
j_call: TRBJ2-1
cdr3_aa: CASSTGLLEQFF
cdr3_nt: TGTGCCAGCTCCACGGGACTACTTGAGCAGTTCTTC

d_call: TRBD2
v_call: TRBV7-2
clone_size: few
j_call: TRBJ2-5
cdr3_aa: CASSLRTSSETQYF
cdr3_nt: TGTGCCAGCAGCCTCCGGACTAGTTCAGAGACCCAGTACTTC

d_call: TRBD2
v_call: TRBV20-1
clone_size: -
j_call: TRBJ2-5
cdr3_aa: CSAGGLAGGHGEQYF
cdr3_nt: TGCAGTGCTGGGGGACTAGCGGGAGGGCATGGGGAGCAGTACTTC